The entry below describes one TCR beta chain. The sample is drawn from a study of T-cell reconstitution after alpha-beta-depleted transplantation in children. The authors prepared the TCRbeta library with unique molecular identifiers. One entry per CDR3 protein, called by TCRdb with MiXCR from the PCR reads. The repertoire holds some 450,000 distinct CDR3 sequences, with about 45% as singletons. The CDR3 totals 15 residues. The germline V gene has CDR1 MDHEN and CDR2 SYDVKM. J lost 5 bases, V lost 5 bases, and 9 bases had no gene match. This receptor was identified in a girl aged 2-9 years with aplastic anemia, due to receive a stem cell transplant. The material sequenced was PBMCs, taken before TCRalphabeta/CD19-depleted stem cell transplant. The J gene is TRBJ2-7, the V gene TRBV28; 10 bases are shared with TRBD2. The CDR3 DNA reads as TGTGCCAGCAGTCCGGAGCGGGAGGGCCCCCACGAGCAGTACTTC. Protein: CASSPEREGPHEQYF. Filled out from reference TRBV28 and TRBJ2-7, the complete variable domain reads DVKVTQSSRYLVKRTGEKVFLECVQDMDHENMFWYRQDPGLGLRLIYFSYDVKMKEKGDIPEGYSVSREKKERFSLILESASTNQTSMYLCASSPEREGPHEQYFGPGTRLTVT.